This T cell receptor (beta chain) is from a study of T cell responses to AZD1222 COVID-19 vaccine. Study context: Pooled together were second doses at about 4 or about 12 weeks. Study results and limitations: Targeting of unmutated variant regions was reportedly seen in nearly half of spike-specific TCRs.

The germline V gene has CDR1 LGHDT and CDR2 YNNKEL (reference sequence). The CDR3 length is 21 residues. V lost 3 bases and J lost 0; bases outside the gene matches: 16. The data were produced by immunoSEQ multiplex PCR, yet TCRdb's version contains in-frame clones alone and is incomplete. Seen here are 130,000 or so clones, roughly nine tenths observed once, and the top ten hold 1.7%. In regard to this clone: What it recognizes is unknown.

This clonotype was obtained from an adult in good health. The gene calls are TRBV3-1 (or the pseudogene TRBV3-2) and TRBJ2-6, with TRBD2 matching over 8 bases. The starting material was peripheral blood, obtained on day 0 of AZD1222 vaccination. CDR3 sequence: CASSHGGRLASRHSGANVLTF. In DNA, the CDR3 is TGTGCCAGCAGCCATGGGGGGAGACTAGCGTCTAGACACTCTGGGGCCAACGTCCTGACTTTC.